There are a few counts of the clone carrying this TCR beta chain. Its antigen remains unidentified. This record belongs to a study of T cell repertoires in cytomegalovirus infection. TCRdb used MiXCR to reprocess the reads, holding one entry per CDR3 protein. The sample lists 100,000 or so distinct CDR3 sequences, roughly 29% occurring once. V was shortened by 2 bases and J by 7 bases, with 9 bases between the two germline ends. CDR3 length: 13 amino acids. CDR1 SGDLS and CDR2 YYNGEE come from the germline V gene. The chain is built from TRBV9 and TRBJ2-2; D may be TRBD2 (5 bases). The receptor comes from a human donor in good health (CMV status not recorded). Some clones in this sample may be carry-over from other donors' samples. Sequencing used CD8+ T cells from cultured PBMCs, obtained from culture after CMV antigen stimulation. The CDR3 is CASSVLAGGELFF. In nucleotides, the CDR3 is TGTGCCAGCAGCGTTCTGGCGGGCGGGGAGCTGTTTTTT.